This TCR beta chain was found in a study of T-cell memory formation after mild COVID-19. The V gene lost 3 bases and the J gene lost 3 bases, with 8 bases spanning the gap. This CDR3 has 14 amino acids. TCRdb recomputed calls from the 5' RACE reads with MiXCR, one row per CDR3 protein. The table has almost 250,000 distinct CDR3 sequences, approximately 15% seen once; the top ten hold under 2.5%. Sequenced sample: PBMCs or a T cell subset sorted from them (not recorded which). The chain recombines TRBV12-3 or TRBV12-4 with TRBJ1-4; tentatively, D is TRBD1 (5 bases). This receptor was obtained from an adult woman who had mild COVID-19 (a few samples of this study predate the infection). Cell type and time point are not known. This CDR3 reads CASSFREANEKLFF. Written as DNA, the CDR3 is TGTGCCAGCAGTTTCAGGGAGGCTAATGAAAAACTGTTTTTT.